This T cell receptor (beta chain) came from a study of response to subunit inactivated influenza vaccine. Study-wide results and caveats: Authors suggested each seasonal influenza vaccination recruits few new T cells.

TCRdb ran MiXCR on the RT-PCR reads and lists one entry per CDR3 protein. Seen here are more than 550,000 distinct CDR3 sequences, around 11% observed once, and the top ten hold about 9.4%. In its sample, this clonotype was seen a few times. Its cognate antigen is unknown. Specimen: PBMCs from blood, collected on the day of vaccination. The sequence derives from a man aged 50 to 59 who received an inactivated influenza vaccine.

CDR3 residues: CASSLAFNEGNYGYTF. In DNA, the CDR3 is TGTGCCAGCAGCTTAGCGTTTAATGAAGGGAACTATGGCTACACCTTC. The genes are TRBV7-2 and TRBJ1-2, with no clear D. Germline V gene data show CDR1 as SGHTA and CDR2 as FQGNSA. This CDR3 comprises 16 residues. Deletions cut 0 bases from V and 2 bases from J, with 13 bases between.